Detailed here is one T cell receptor beta chain. This sample includes further DNA sequences coding for the same CDR3. After removal of 3 bases from V and 2 bases from J, the junction contained 0 bases not matched to a gene. The CDR3 length is 14 residues. Germline CDR1 is LNHNV and CDR2 is YYDKDF (reference sequence). This sample was taken from a study of blood T cell repertoires in COVID-19. In the original workflow: Reference gene primer amplification in the assay estimated nucleated cell counts. The repertoire was sequenced with immunoSEQ multiplex PCR; TCRdb's copy has only in-frame clones and lacks some. That table furnishes V, J and clone size, whereas the DNA furnished D and trimming. The sample lists around 250,000 clones; around 84% were seen once.

The sequenced sample was PBMCs or T cells enriched from blood (not recorded which). The genes are TRBV15 and TRBJ1-5, with 8 nucleotides matching TRBD1. The TCR sequence derives from a woman aged 45 to 65 who had recovered from COVID-19. The CDR3 nucleotides read TGTGCCACCAGCAGGGACAGGGGCAATCAGCCCCAGCATTTT. Its translation is CATSRDRGNQPQHF.